This entry is about one T cell receptor beta chain. The protocol was immunoSEQ multiplex PCR, while the TCRdb copy is restricted to in-frame clones and leaves out a portion. The data hold more than 25,000 clones, with 70% to 85% observed a single time. Positive magnetic bead selection isolated CD4+ and CD8+ cells, and flow cytometry checked purity. The data were taken from a study of somatic mutations in cytotoxic T cells in rheumatoid arthritis. The CDR3 is made up of 18 amino acids. Germline V lookup: CDR1 SEHNR, CDR2 FQNEAQ (reference sequence). The V gene lost 3 bases and the J gene lost 5 bases, with 23 bases spanning the gap.

This chain uses TRBV7-9 with TRBJ2-1; D might be TRBD2 (6 bases). The specimen sequenced was CD8+ T cells sorted from blood. This TCR was sampled from a woman between 18 and 30 years old in good health. In nucleotides, the CDR3 is TGTGCCAGCAGCTTTGGGACTGGGATGGGATCAGGGCACAATGAGCAGTTCTTC. The encoded protein is CASSFGTGMGSGHNEQFF.